Reported below is one TCR beta chain. No cognate antigen has been identified for it. No qualities accompany the bases; no much larger clone lies one base away. These data are taken from a study of blood T cell repertoires in COVID-19 (dated by TCRdb to the early 2020s). Study-wide context: Samples covering the acute and convalescent phases of COVID-19 were provided by collaborators in the United States, Italy and Spain. The prospective study material was composed of cDNA or gDNA derived from T cells, B-cell-depleted T cells, or PBMCs. Deeply sampled blood TCRbeta repertoires from subjects exposed to, actively infected with, or recovered from COVID-19 were included in the dataset. The repertoires were made available in a free public database intended to serve as a resource for research on the immune response to SARS-CoV-2. Samples were obtained from the ongoing ImmuneRACE study (first 160 participants) and from over a thousand subjects provided by 6 global collaborators. Sample metadata almost always included a de-identified subject ID, COVID-19 status, age in years and sex. HLA class I and class II types, where available, came from metadata supplied by the sample provider rather than from assay-based typing.

Trimming removed 8 bases from V and 0 bases from J, leaving 3 bases between the germline ends. Spanning cysteine to phenylalanine, the CDR3 consists of 11 amino acids. The read is trimmed to its CDR3 DNA, 33 bases read in frame from base 1. The germline V gene sets CDR1 to SNHLY and CDR2 to FYNNEI. Study-level results and caveats: The quantity of clinical and demographic metadata differed by source and by participant and was supplied without curation.

The immunoSEQ Assay, a bias-controlled multiplex PCR, was used to amplify TCRbeta CDR3 regions from genomic DNA. The study's own analysis went as follows. The number of nucleated cells in each sample was estimated by amplification of reference gene primers within the assay. To quantify the absolute abundance of each unique TCRbeta CDR3 rearrangement, sequence reads were collapsed and filtered. For each sample, productive Simpson clonality was calculated as the square root of Simpson's diversity index across productive rearrangements. TCRdb carries this immuneACCESS record with in-frame sequences only. Its versions omit some clonotypes, under half of them owing to an unresolved V gene in the studies checked, with the rest unexplained. V and J calls and clone size are given by that table; D and trimming were obtained from the DNA. The sample table lists over 150,000 clones, around 85% of them with a count of one. Together, the top ten hold approximately 30% of the sample.

Each collaborating institution followed its own protocols to collect whole blood in K2EDTA tubes. For TCRbeta analysis, collaborators shipped samples in one of three forms: frozen whole blood, isolated PBMCs, or DNA extracted from either of those sample types. The sequence was obtained from a woman aged 55-69 years with acute or convalescent COVID-19. The specimen sequenced was peripheral blood. The chain is assembled from TRBV2 and TRBJ2-3; the D gene assignment is ambiguous. The DNA sequence is as follows: TGTGCCAGCCCTAGCACAGATACGCAGTATTTT. Its product reads: CASPSTDTQYF.